What follows is one T cell receptor beta chain and its context. The data stem from a study of blood T cell repertoires in COVID-19. On the study more broadly: T cells, B-cell-depleted T cells, or PBMCs provided the cDNA or gDNA that served as material.

Followed over time, Seattle patients had been enrolled while infection was active. The ends were cut back, 2 bases at V and 2 bases at J, with 10 bases in the middle. CDR1 MNHEY and CDR2 SVGAGI come from the germline V gene. The CDR3 has 15 residues. Sequencing used immunoSEQ multiplex PCR; TCRdb keeps in-frame clones, though not all of them. The sample records roughly 340,000 clones, over 70% being singletons. This clonotype was sampled from a woman in her forties or fifties with COVID-19, enrolled during active disease. Sequencing was performed on peripheral blood. The J gene is TRBJ2-1, the V gene TRBV6-5; D is undetermined. CDR3 DNA: TGTGCCAGCAGTTACGAGCTAGGCCCCTACAATGAGCAGTTCTTC. Its translation is CASSYELGPYNEQFF.